This section outlines one T cell receptor (beta chain) sequence together with its context. These data originate in a study of blood T cell repertoires in COVID-19. Study as a whole: The United States, Italy and Spain were the sources of the acute and convalescent COVID-19 samples. PBMCs, B-cell-depleted T cells, or T cells were the source of the cDNA or gDNA that made up the material.

Trimming took 8 bases from V and 5 from J, leaving 15 bases between them. CDR1 and CDR2 from the germline V gene are DFQATT and SNEGSKA (reference sequence). The CDR3 length is 12 residues. Per the original methods: Using reference gene primer amplification, nucleated cell counts were estimated. Sequenced by immunoSEQ multiplex PCR; TCRdb stores in-frame clones only, minus some. The V and J calls and clone size were taken over from that table, and D and trimming were inferred from the DNA. The sample lists about 280,000 clones; approximately 86% were seen once. The sample taken for sequencing was peripheral blood. This receptor was identified in a woman aged 70-85 years with COVID-19, enrolled during active disease. The chain recombines TRBV20-1 with TRBJ2-5, with D perhaps matching TRBD2 (6 bases). CDR3 in DNA: TGCAGTACAAGTGGGGCGGGGGAGACCCAGTACTTC. Translation: CSTSGAGETQYF.